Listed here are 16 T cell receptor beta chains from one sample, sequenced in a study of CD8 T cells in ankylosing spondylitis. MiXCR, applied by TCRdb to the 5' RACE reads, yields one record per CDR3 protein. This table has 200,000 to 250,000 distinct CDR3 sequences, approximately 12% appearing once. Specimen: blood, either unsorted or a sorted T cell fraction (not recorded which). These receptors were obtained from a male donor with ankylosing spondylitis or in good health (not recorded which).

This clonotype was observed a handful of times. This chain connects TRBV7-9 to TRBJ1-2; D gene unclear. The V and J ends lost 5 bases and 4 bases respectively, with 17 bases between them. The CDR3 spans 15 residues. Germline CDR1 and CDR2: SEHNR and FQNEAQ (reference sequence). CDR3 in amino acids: CASSRNIGNSYGYTF. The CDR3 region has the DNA TGTGCCAGCAGCCGAAACATAGGCAATTCCTATGGCTACACCTTC.

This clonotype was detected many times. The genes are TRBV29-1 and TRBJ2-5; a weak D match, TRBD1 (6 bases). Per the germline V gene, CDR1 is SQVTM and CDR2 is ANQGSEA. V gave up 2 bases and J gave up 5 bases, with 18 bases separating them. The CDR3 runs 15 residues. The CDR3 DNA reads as TGCAGCGTTGAAAAGACAGGAAACGCCAGGGAGACCCAGTACTTC. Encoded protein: CSVEKTGNARETQYF.

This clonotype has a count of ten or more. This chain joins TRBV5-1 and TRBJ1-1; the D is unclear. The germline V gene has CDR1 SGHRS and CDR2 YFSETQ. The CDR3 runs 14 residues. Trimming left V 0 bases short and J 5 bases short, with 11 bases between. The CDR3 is CASSLAAAWTEAFF. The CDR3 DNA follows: TGCGCCAGCAGCTTGGCCGCAGCGTGGACTGAAGCTTTCTTT.

The CDR3 nucleotides read TGTGCCAGCAGCAAAGGACTAGCGGGGGGGTCCTACAATGAGCAGTTCTTC. Encoded protein: CASSKGLAGGSYNEQFF. The V and J genes are TRBV7-3 and TRBJ2-1; 15 nucleotides agree with TRBD2. The CDR3 extends over 17 amino acids. CDR1 SGHTA and CDR2 FQGTGA come from the germline V gene. V trimming: 5 bases; J trimming: 1 base; junction bases outside the gene matches: 3.

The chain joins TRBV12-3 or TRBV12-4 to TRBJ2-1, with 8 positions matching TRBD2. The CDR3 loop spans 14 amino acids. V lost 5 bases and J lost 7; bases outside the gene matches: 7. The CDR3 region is CASSRAGTRNEQFF. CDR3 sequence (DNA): TGTGCCAGCAGTCGAGCCGGGACTAGGAATGAGCAGTTCTTC.

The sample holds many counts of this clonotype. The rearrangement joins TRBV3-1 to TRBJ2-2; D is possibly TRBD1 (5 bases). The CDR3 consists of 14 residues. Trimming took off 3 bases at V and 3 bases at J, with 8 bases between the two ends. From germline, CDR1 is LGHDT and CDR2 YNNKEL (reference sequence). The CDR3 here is CASSHQGYTGELFF. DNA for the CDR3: TGTGCCAGCAGCCATCAGGGTTACACCGGGGAGCTGTTTTTT.

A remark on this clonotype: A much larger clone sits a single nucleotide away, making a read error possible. The CDR3 loop reads CSARTGFKQYF. CDR3 DNA sequence: TGCAGTGCTAGAACTGGATTCAAGCAGTACTTC. This chain uses TRBV20-1 with TRBJ2-7; D uncertain. Germline V gene sequence: CDR1 DFQATT, CDR2 SNEGSKA (reference sequence). Trimming stripped 2 bases from V and 8 bases from J, with 10 bases between. This CDR3 is built from 11 residues.

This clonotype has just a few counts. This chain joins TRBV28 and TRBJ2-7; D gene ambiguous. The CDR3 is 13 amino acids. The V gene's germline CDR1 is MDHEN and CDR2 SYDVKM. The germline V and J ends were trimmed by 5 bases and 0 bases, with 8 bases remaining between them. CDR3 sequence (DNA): TGTGCCAGCAGTGAGACAACCTCCTACGAGCAGTACTTC. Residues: CASSETTSYEQYF.

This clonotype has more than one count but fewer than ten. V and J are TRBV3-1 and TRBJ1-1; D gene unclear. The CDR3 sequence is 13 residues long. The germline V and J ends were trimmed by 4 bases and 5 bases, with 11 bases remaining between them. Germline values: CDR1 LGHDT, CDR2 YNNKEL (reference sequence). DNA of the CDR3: TGTGCCAGCAGCCGTGGGCGGGGTACTGAAGCTTTCTTT. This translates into CASSRGRGTEAFF.

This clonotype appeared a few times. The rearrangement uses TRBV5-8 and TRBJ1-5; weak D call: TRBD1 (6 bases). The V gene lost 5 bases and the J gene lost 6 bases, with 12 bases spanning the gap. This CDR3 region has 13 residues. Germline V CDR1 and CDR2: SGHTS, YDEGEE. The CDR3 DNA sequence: TGTGCCAGCAGTGGGGGCTCCAGTCAGCCCCAGCATTTT. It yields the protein CASSGGSSQPQHF.

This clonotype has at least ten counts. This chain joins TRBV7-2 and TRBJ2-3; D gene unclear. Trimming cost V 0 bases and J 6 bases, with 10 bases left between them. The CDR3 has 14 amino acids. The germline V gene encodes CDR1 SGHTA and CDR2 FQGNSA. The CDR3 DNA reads TGTGCCAGCAGCTTAGCGCCTGCCACTGATACGCAGTATTTT. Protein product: CASSLAPATDTQYF.

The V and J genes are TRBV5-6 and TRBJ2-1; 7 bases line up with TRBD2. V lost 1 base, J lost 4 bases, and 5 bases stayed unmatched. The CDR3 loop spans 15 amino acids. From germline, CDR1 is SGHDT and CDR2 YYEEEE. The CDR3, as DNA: TGTGCCAGCAGCTTGTCCGCTAGCGGTTACAATGAGCAGTTCTTC. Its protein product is CASSLSASGYNEQFF.

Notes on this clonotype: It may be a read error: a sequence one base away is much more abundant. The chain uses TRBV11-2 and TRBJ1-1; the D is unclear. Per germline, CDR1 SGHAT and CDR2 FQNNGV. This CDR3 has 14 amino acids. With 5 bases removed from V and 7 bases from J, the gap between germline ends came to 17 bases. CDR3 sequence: CASSRRAVKVEAFF. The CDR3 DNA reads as TGTGCCAGCAGCCGACGGGCAGTAAAAGTTGAAGCTTTCTTT. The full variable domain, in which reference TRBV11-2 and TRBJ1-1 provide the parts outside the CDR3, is EAGVAQSPRYKIIEKRQSVAFWCNPISGHATLYWYQQILGQGPKLLIQFQNNGVVDDSQLPKDRFSAERLKGVDSTLKIQPAKLEDSAVYLCASSRRAVKVEAFFGQGTRLTVV.

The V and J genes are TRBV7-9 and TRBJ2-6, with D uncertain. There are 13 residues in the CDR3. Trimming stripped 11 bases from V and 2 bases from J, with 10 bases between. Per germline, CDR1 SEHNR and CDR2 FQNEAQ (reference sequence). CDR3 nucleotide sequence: TGTGCCCCTGGATCTCCTGGGGCCAACGTCCTGACTTTC. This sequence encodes CAPGSPGANVLTF. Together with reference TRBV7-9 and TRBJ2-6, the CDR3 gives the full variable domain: DTGVSQNPRHKITKRGQNVTFRCDPISEHNRLYWYRQTLGQGPEFLTYFQNEAQLEKSRLLSDRFSAERPKGSFSTLEIQRTEQGDSAMYLCAPGSPGANVLTFGAGSRLTVL.

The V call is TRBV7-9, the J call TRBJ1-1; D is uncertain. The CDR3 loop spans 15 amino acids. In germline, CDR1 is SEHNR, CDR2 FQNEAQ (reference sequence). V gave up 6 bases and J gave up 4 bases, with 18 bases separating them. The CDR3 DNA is TGTGCCAGCAGTGCGTTTCCCCATTGGGCCACTGAAGCTTTCTTT. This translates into CASSAFPHWATEAFF.

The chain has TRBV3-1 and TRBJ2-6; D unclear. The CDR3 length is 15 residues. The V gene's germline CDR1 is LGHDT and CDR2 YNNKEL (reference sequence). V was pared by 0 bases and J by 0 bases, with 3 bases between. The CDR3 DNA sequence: TGTGCCAGCAGCCAAGACAGCTCTGGGGCCAACGTCCTGACTTTC. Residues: CASSQDSSGANVLTF.